The entry that follows covers one TCR beta chain sequence. Its specific antigen is unknown. As the CDR3 is not closed by the conserved phenylalanine or tryptophan, this likely results from a read error. The DNA is left out, because the CDR3 cannot be placed on it with certainty; the CDR3 is given as TCRdb lists it. The library was built by means of PCR. Sequencing took place on an Illumina HiSeq 4000. High-throughput sequencing was used to profile the CDR3 region of the TCR beta-chain in every patient. The authors' pipeline ran thus. The researchers built a classifier to tell apart papillary thyroid cancer patients with distant metastasis, based on CDR3 differences among clinicopathological groups. The Shannon index was used to measure repertoire diversity, and the Morisita-Horn index was used to measure how similar tumor and blood repertoires were. TCRdb reworked the public reads: Q25 trimming with fastp, MiXCR clone assembly, productive beta chains retained. Here the V and J calls rest on TCRdb's processing, not on the authors' analysis. This sample lists approximately 19,000 clones; around 21% were detected once. The leading ten clones occupy 25% to 30% of the sample.

The data were obtained in a study of metastatic and nonmetastatic thyroid tumors (dated by TCRdb to the early 2020s). Describing the broader study: The researchers compared repertoires between peripheral blood samples and tumor or nodule tissue samples from patients with malignant or benign thyroid disease. Overall study outcomes, separate from this receptor: TCR beta diversity was reported as significantly higher in malignant tumors than in benign nodules, in both blood and tumor samples.

The CDR3 is made up of 14 amino acids, end residues included. In the germline V gene (reference sequence), CDR1 corresponds to LNHDA and CDR2 to SQIVND. None of the patients had been given any treatment before thyroid surgery. Patient clinical samples collected from the early 2010s to the late 2010s were retrospectively analysed using T-cell receptor beta sequencing. This clonotype originated in a female donor with papillary thyroid cancer or a benign thyroid nodule (not recorded which). Some clones in this sample may be carry-over from other donors' samples. This sequence uses TRBV19 and TRBJ1-5. Sequencing was carried out using blood. The encoded CDR3 is CASEGTVEGQPHHS.